The sequence of this TCR beta chain was determined in a study of shared clonotypes between healthy human individuals. The germline V and J ends were trimmed by 5 bases and 5 bases, with 12 bases remaining between them. Per the germline V gene, CDR1 is MNHEY and CDR2 is SVGAGI. This CDR3 has 14 amino acids. TCRdb's table, derived via immunoSEQ multiplex PCR, lists solely in-frame clones and lacks some. The table has a few million clones, 85% to 95% seen once. The chain couples TRBV6-5 to TRBJ2-2; a possible D gene is TRBD1 (5 bases). The specimen was naive CD4+ T cells from PBMCs. The sample's subset: CD45RA+ positively selected. This sequence originates from a man younger than 35 in good health. Some clones in this sample may be carry-over from other donors' samples. CDR3 amino acids: CASSTPGLTGELFF. The CDR3 DNA sequence: TGTGCCAGCAGTACGCCAGGGTTGACCGGGGAGCTGTTTTTT.